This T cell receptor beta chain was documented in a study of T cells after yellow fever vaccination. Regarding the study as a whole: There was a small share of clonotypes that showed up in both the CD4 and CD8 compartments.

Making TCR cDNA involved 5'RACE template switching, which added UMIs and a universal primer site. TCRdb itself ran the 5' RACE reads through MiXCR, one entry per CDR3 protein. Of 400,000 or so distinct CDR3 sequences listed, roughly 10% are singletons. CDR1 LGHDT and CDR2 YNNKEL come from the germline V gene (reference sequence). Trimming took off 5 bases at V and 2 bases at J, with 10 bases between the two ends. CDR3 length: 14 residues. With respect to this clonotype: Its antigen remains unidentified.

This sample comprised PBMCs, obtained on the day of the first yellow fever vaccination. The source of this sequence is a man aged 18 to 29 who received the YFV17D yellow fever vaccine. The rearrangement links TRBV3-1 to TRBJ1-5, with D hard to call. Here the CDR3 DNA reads TGTGCCAGCAGCGCTGACATCGGCAATCAGCCCCAGCATTTT. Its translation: CASSADIGNQPQHF.